This TCR beta chain stems from a study of T cells in localized non-small cell lung cancer. Profiling relied on immunoSEQ multiplex PCR, and the TCRdb table lists in-frame clones only, not all of them. The sample lists approximately 22,000 clones; about 85% were seen once. The CDR3 consists of 14 residues. The V end lost 1 base, the J end lost 7 bases, and 13 bases lay between the germline ends. Germline V gene lookup returns CDR1 SNHLY and CDR2 FYNNEI. Whole-study findings and limits: Uninvolved adjacent lung had higher T cell clonality than tumor and all other tissues. Detection in adjacent lung was observed for a median around 50 of the top 100 tumor clones.

In its sample, this clone was seen once. Its cognate antigen is unknown. The chain couples TRBV2 to TRBJ1-2; weak D call: TRBD1 (6 bases). The sequence derives from a man aged 40-75 years with stage II squamous cell lung carcinoma. The source material was PBMCs, sampled before any cancer treatment. The CDR3 protein is CASSEGQGFVGYTF. CDR3 DNA sequence: TGTGCCAGCAGTGAAGGTCAGGGGTTCGTTGGCTACACCTTC.